The rows below give T cell receptor beta chains drawn from one sample of a study of blood T cells in healthy people across ages. TCRdb ran MiXCR on the 5' RACE reads and lists one entry per CDR3 protein. In the table there are some 640,000 distinct CDR3 sequences, more than 40% of which are singletons. Source material: blood. The receptors stem from a woman in her fifties or sixties in good health. The CDR3 runs from the conserved cysteine through the conserved F or W. Fields, in order: CDR3 protein, V gene, clone size. The size of a clone is reported for some rows only, either as once, few or many, or as a class for expanded clones.

CASSLPRTGEETQYF TRBV11-2 few
CASSLEFSDGREGNEQFF TRBV7-3 -
CASSWGPGGANEQFF TRBV5-1 -
CASSSPGGIPYNSPLHF TRBV7-2 -
CSAISGVNEQFF TRBV20-1 -
CASSFPQAVVETQYF TRBV11-1 -
CASSRGWAYEQYF TRBV14 few
CASSFSAGALHEQYF TRBV7-2 -
CASSLSGEGRYNEQYF TRBV27 few
CSAGIGTSGTNEQYF TRBV20-1 few
CASSSVPSGSDTQYF TRBV27 -